This entry lists 20 T cell receptor beta chains sequenced from one sample in a study of T cell responses to AZD1222 COVID-19 vaccine. Produced via immunoSEQ multiplex PCR; TCRdb's table is partial and in-frame only. The sample shows 120,000 or so clones, roughly 84% of them seen only once. Here the sequenced sample was peripheral blood, taken 28 days after the second AZD1222 dose. The receptors derive from an adult who received the AZD1222 COVID-19 vaccine.

The CDR3 protein is CASSSSWGASTDTQYF. In DNA form, the CDR3 reads TGTGCCAGCAGCTCCTCATGGGGGGCTAGCACAGATACGCAGTATTTT. The chain has TRBV5-4 and TRBJ2-3; D may correspond to TRBD1 or TRBD2 (6 bases each). Germline V gene lookup returns CDR1 SGHNT and CDR2 YYREEE (reference sequence). V dropped 3 bases and J dropped 0 bases, with 14 bases sitting between them. This CDR3 spans 16 amino acids. Full variable domain (outside the CDR3, taken from reference TRBV5-4 and TRBJ2-3): ETGVTQSPTHLIKTRGQQVTLRCSSQSGHNTVSWYQQALGQGPQFIFQYYREEENGRGNFPPRFSGLQFPNYSSELNVNALELDDSALYLCASSSSWGASTDTQYFGPGTRLTVL.

The V gene is TRBV27, the J gene TRBJ1-2; D is possibly TRBD1 (5 bases). V shed 6 bases and J shed 3 bases, with 11 bases lying between them. There are 13 residues in the CDR3. Germline values: CDR1 MNHEY, CDR2 SMNVEV (reference sequence). In DNA form, the CDR3 reads TGTGCCAGCAGCCCCAGGGCCTACTATGGCTACACCTTC. Residues: CASSPRAYYGYTF.

V is TRBV9 and J is TRBJ2-7, with 8 bases identical to TRBD2. CDR1 is SGDLS, CDR2 YYNGEE, per germline. The CDR3 covers 14 residues. With 4 bases clipped from V and 0 bases from J, the junction kept 3 bases outside the gene matches. The DNA of the CDR3 is TGTGCCAGCAGCTACGCGGGGGGCTCCTACGAGCAGTACTTC. This translates into CASSYAGGSYEQYF.

This chain uses TRBV14 with TRBJ1-5; 7 bases align to TRBD1. There are 15 residues in the CDR3. The V gene's germline CDR1 is SGHDN and CDR2 FVKESK. Trimming removed 7 bases from V and 0 bases from J; junction bases left unmatched: 6. CDR3: CASTTGQLSNQPQHF. Written as DNA, the CDR3 is TGTGCCAGCACCACGGGACAGCTTAGCAATCAGCCCCAGCATTTT.

The J gene is TRBJ1-3, the V gene TRBV5-4; weak D call: TRBD1 (5 bases). Germline assignment: CDR1 SGHNT and CDR2 YYREEE (reference sequence). Trimming stripped 2 bases from V and 4 bases from J, with 13 bases between. The CDR3 loop spans 15 amino acids. CDR3: CASSFGTAVGNTIYF. The CDR3 nucleotides read TGTGCCAGCAGCTTCGGGACGGCCGTCGGAAACACCATATATTTT. The full variable domain, rest sourced from reference TRBV5-4 and TRBJ1-3, is ETGVTQSPTHLIKTRGQQVTLRCSSQSGHNTVSWYQQALGQGPQFIFQYYREEENGRGNFPPRFSGLQFPNYSSELNVNALELDDSALYLCASSFGTAVGNTIYFGEGSWLTVV.

CDR3 sequence reads: CASSHPGSNQPQHF. As DNA, the CDR3 is TGTGCCAGCAGTCACCCAGGGAGCAATCAGCCCCAGCATTTT. The gene calls are TRBV6-2 or TRBV6-3 and TRBJ1-5; D perhaps matches TRBD1 (5 bases). Trimming removed 5 bases from V and 1 base from J, with 9 bases in between. Germline V gene lookup returns CDR1 MNHEY and CDR2 SVGEGT. The CDR3 covers 14 residues.

V usage is TRBV5-4 and J usage is TRBJ2-2, with unresolved D. The CDR3 spans 14 residues. In germline, CDR1 is SGHNT, CDR2 YYREEE (reference sequence). V was shortened by 4 bases and J by 7 bases, with 14 bases between the two germline ends. For the CDR3, the DNA is TGTGCCAGCAGCACGCGGACGGGCGGCGGGGAGCTGTTTTTT. Its translation: CASSTRTGGGELFF. The full variable domain, completed using reference TRBV5-4 and TRBJ2-2, is ETGVTQSPTHLIKTRGQQVTLRCSSQSGHNTVSWYQQALGQGPQFIFQYYREEENGRGNFPPRFSGLQFPNYSSELNVNALELDDSALYLCASSTRTGGGELFFGEGSRLTVL.

V is TRBV29-1 and J is TRBJ1-2; D gene ambiguous. The germline V gene has CDR1 SQVTM and CDR2 ANQGSEA. The CDR3 has 11 amino acids. V gave up 6 bases and J gave up 4 bases, with 9 bases separating them. The CDR3 loop is CSVGSGYGYTF. In nucleotides, the CDR3 is TGCAGCGTGGGGAGTGGCTATGGCTACACCTTC.

CDR3 residues: CASSPWTGLGGNEQFF. CDR3 bases: TGTGCCAGCAGCCCATGGACAGGGCTTGGGGGGAATGAGCAGTTCTTC. The rearrangement links TRBV9 to TRBJ2-1, with TRBD1 identical over 8 bases. V gave up 4 bases and J gave up 7 bases; unmatched junction bases: 13. From germline, CDR1 is SGDLS and CDR2 YYNGEE. The CDR3 has 16 amino acids.

The gene calls are TRBV29-1 and TRBJ1-3; no reliable D call. Germline CDR1 reads SQVTM; CDR2 reads ANQGSEA. The V and J ends lost 5 bases and 0 bases respectively, with 11 bases between them. The CDR3 sequence is 14 residues long. CDR3 residues: CSVLGINSGNTIYF. The CDR3 DNA sequence: TGCAGCGTTCTGGGGATCAACTCTGGAAACACCATATATTTT.

This sequence joins TRBV28 and TRBJ1-4; 11 bases map to TRBD1. Germline CDR1 MDHEN, CDR2 SYDVKM. V was pared by 5 bases and J by 8 bases, with 10 bases of the junction left unmatched. The CDR3 has 16 amino acids. Here the CDR3 reads CASSGTGGTWTEKLFF. DNA of the CDR3: TGTGCCAGCAGTGGGACAGGGGGGACATGGACAGAAAAACTGTTTTTT.

The chain couples TRBV7-2 to TRBJ2-5, with 7 bases identical to TRBD2. CDR3 size: 15 residues. Germline assignment: CDR1 SGHTA and CDR2 FQGNSA. Trimming removed 1 base from V and 3 bases from J; junction bases left unmatched: 5. CDR3 amino acids: CASSLGSSGEETQYF. Here the CDR3 DNA reads TGTGCCAGCAGCTTAGGGTCTAGCGGAGAAGAGACCCAGTACTTC.

This chain links TRBV6-4 with TRBJ2-3, with TRBD2 matching over 7 bases. V was clipped by 4 bases and J by 6 bases; unmatched bases: 4. Per the germline V gene, CDR1 is MRHNA and CDR2 is SNTAGT. CDR3 length: 13 amino acids. This chain's CDR3 is CASSGERGDTQYF. The CDR3 DNA is TGTGCCAGCAGTGGAGAGCGGGGCGATACGCAGTATTTT.

The rearrangement joins TRBV10-3 to TRBJ2-5; TRBD1 matches 8 bases. V dropped 4 bases and J dropped 5; count of bases not matched to a gene: 9. CDR3 size: 15 residues. Germline CDR1 is ENHRY and CDR2 is SYGVKD. CDR3 residues: CAISAATGVDETQYF. CDR3 sequence (DNA): TGTGCCATCAGTGCGGCGACAGGGGTTGACGAGACCCAGTACTTC.

This chain connects TRBV9 to TRBJ1-2, with 10 bases identical to TRBD1. J lost 4 bases, V lost 2 bases, and 11 bases had no gene match. The CDR3 is made up of 17 amino acids. The germline gives CDR1 SGDLS, CDR2 YYNGEE. CDR3 sequence: CASSVIAQTGGGYGYTF. Here the CDR3 DNA reads TGTGCCAGCAGCGTGATAGCTCAGACAGGGGGCGGCTATGGCTACACCTTC. Complete variable domain (other parts from reference TRBV9 and TRBJ1-2): DSGVTQTPKHLITATGQRVTLRCSPRSGDLSVYWYQQSLDQGLQFLIQYYNGEERAKGNILERFSAQQFPDLHSELNLSSLELGDSALYFCASSVIAQTGGGYGYTFGSGTRLTVV.

The gene calls are TRBV3-1 (or the pseudogene TRBV3-2) and TRBJ2-1; 8 bases fit TRBD2. The germline V gene encodes CDR1 LGHDT and CDR2 YNNKEL (reference sequence). V was pared by 1 base and J by 6 bases, with 20 bases of the junction left unmatched. CDR3 length: 20 amino acids. CDR3 DNA: TGTGCCAGCAGCCAAGTGGTGGCTAGCGGGCTCTCCAGTGGGGGCAATGAGCAGTTCTTC. The encoded protein is CASSQVVASGLSSGGNEQFF.

The rearrangement joins TRBV18 to TRBJ2-2; TRBD2 aligns across 7 bases. Unmatched junction bases numbered 5, after V lost 0 bases and J lost 4 bases. The CDR3 is 16 amino acids. Germline CDR1 is KGHSH and CDR2 is LQKENI. The CDR3 DNA is TGTGCCAGCTCACCACCTGCCTCGGGGGGCACCGGGGAGCTGTTTTTT. This encodes CASSPPASGGTGELFF.

This sequence joins TRBV11-2 and TRBJ2-5; D perhaps matches TRBD1 (6 bases). In germline, CDR1 is SGHAT, CDR2 FQNNGV. V was cut by 3 bases and J by 5 bases, with 13 bases left in between. The CDR3 extends over 14 amino acids. This chain's CDR3 is CASSLRVRGETQYF. Here the CDR3 DNA reads TGTGCCAGCAGCTTGCGGGTCAGGGGTGAGACCCAGTACTTC. Filled out from reference TRBV11-2 and TRBJ2-5, the complete variable domain reads EAGVAQSPRYKIIEKRQSVAFWCNPISGHATLYWYQQILGQGPKLLIQFQNNGVVDDSQLPKDRFSAERLKGVDSTLKIQPAKLEDSAVYLCASSLRVRGETQYFGPGTRLLVL.

The chain combines TRBV28 with TRBJ2-2; D is perhaps TRBD2 (5 bases). From germline, CDR1 is MDHEN and CDR2 SYDVKM. The CDR3 loop spans 14 amino acids. V was pared by 6 bases and J by 6 bases, with 14 bases between. DNA of the CDR3: TGTGCCAGCAGCAGATCGGGCGGGCCCGGGGAGCTGTTTTTT. It is translated as CASSRSGGPGELFF.

This clone has a handful of counts. This chain joins TRBV11-2 and TRBJ1-1, with D uncertain. CDR3 length: 12 residues. Trimming pared 3 bases from V and 11 bases from J, leaving 13 bases between. The V gene's germline CDR1 is SGHAT and CDR2 FQNNGV. The DNA for the CDR3 is TGTGCCAGCAGCTTGACTTTATTAGGGGCTTTCTTT. As protein: CASSLTLLGAFF.